The present entry profiles one TCR beta chain with its context. The antigen it binds to is not known. Base qualities were left out, and no much larger clone turns up one base away. The sample originates from a study of blood T cell repertoires in COVID-19 (dated by TCRdb to the early 2020s). With regard to the full study: The collaborator samples originated in the United States, Italy and Spain and spanned the acute and convalescent phases of COVID-19. Samples came from the ongoing ImmuneRACE study (first 160 participants) plus 1,254 subjects from 6 global collaborators. The material from the prospective study consisted of cDNA or gDNA derived from T cells, B-cell-depleted T cells, or PBMCs. Nearly every sample came with metadata listing a de-identified subject ID, COVID-19 status, age in years and sex. Where available, HLA class I and class II types were obtained from metadata supplied by the sample provider rather than from assay-based typing. A freely available public database, intended as a resource for researchers studying the immune response to SARS-CoV-2, is where the repertoires were released. Subjects who had been exposed to COVID-19, were actively infected with it, or had recovered from it provided the deeply sampled blood TCRbeta repertoires that made up the dataset. The paper as a whole reports these results and caveats: Clinical and demographic metadata were provided uncurated, with the amount varying by source and participant.

In Seattle, one collaborating source enrolled patients while the infection was active and tracked those patients longitudinally over the course of disease. Whole blood was collected in K2EDTA tubes by collaborating institutions according to the institutions' own protocols. For TCRbeta analysis, collaborators shipped samples in one of three forms: frozen whole blood, isolated PBMCs, or DNA extracted from either of those sample types. TCRbeta CDR3 regions were amplified from genomic DNA by means of the immunoSEQ Assay, a bias-controlled multiplex PCR. As for how the authors treated the data: Within the assay, amplification of reference gene primers was used to estimate how many nucleated cells each sample contained. Sequence reads were collapsed and filtered to measure the absolute abundance of every unique TCRbeta CDR3 rearrangement. For each sample, productive Simpson clonality was calculated as the square root of Simpson's diversity index across productive rearrangements. TCRdb's version of the immuneACCESS table is confined to in-frame rearrangements and falls short of the full clone set. An unresolved V gene accounts for under half of the shortfall where checked; the remainder is of unknown origin. The DNA gave D and trimming, while V, J and clone size come from that table. Across this sample there are some 390,000 clones, with about 87% seen only once. The ten largest clones represent approximately 2.5% of the sample.

This receptor was obtained from a woman aged 55-70 years with COVID-19, enrolled during active disease. The specimen sequenced was peripheral blood.

The nucleotide sequence is TGTGCCAGCAGCTTACGGGTTGAAATCTCCTACAATGAGCAGTTCTTC. This sequence encodes CASSLRVEISYNEQFF. In this chain, TRBV7-8 is recombined with TRBJ2-1, with the D segment identity uncertain. The germline V gene yields SGHVS for CDR1 and FQNEAQ for CDR2. The V and J ends are trimmed by 2 bases and 0 bases, leaving 11 bases between them. From cysteine to phenylalanine, the CDR3 is 16 amino acids long. The retained sequence is limited to the CDR3, 48 bases, with the frame set at the first base.